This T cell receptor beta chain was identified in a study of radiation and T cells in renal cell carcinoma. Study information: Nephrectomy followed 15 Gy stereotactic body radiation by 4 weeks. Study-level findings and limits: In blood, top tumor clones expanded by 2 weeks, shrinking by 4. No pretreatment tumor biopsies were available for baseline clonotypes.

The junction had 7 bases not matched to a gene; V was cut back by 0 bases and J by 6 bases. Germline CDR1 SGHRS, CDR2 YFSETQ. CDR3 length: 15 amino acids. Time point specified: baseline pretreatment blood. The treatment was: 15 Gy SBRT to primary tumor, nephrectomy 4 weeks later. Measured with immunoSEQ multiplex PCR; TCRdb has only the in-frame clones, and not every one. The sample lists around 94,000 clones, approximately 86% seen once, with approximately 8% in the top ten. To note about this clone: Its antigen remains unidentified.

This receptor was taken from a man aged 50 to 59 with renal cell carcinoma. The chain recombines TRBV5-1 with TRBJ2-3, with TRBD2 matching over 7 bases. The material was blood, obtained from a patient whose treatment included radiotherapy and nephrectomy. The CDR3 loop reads CASSLAGGGEDTQYF. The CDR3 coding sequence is TGCGCCAGCAGCTTGGCTGGGGGGGGAGAGGATACGCAGTATTTT. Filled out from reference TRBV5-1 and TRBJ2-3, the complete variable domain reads KAGVTQTPRYLIKTRGQQVTLSCSPISGHRSVSWYQQTPGQGLQFLFEYFSETQRNKGNFPGRFSGRQFSNSRSEMNVSTLELGDSALYLCASSLAGGGEDTQYFGPGTRLTVL.